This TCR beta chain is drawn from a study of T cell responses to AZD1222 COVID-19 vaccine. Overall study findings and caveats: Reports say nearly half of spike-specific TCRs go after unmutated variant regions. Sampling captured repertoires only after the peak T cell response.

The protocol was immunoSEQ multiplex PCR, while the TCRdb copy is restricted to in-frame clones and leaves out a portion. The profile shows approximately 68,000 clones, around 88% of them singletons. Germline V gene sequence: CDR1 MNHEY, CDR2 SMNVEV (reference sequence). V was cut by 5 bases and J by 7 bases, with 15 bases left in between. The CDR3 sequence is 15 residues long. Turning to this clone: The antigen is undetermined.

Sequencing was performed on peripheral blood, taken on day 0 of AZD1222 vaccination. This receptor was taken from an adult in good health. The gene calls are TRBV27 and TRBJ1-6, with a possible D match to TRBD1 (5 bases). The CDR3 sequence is CASSKSGQANSPLHF. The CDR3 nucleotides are TGTGCCAGCAGTAAATCGGGGCAGGCCAATTCACCCCTCCACTTT.